Listed here are 3 T cell receptor beta chains from one sample, sequenced in a study of T cell responses to AZD1222 COVID-19 vaccine. Assay used: immunoSEQ multiplex PCR; TCRdb lists only in-frame clones, some missing. The sample yields around 100,000 clones, over 80% seen once. This material consisted of peripheral blood, taken on day 0 of AZD1222 vaccination. The receptors stem from an adult in good health.

This chain links TRBV14 with TRBJ2-7, with D possibly being TRBD1 (6 bases). Germline V gene lookup returns CDR1 SGHDN and CDR2 FVKESK. V was clipped by 5 bases and J by 4 bases, with 18 bases between them. The CDR3 loop spans 15 amino acids. CDR3 residues: CASSALLGGAYEQYF. CDR3 bases: TGTGCCAGCAGCGCGTTGTTAGGGGGTGCTTACGAGCAGTACTTC.

This CDR3 is CAISDTKDWGYGYTF. The CDR3 bases are TGTGCCATCAGTGACACCAAGGATTGGGGTTATGGCTACACCTTC. The chain couples TRBV10-3 to TRBJ1-2; D is uncertain. V was cut by 3 bases and J by 5 bases, with 16 bases left in between. CDR3 length equals 15 residues. Germline lookup yields CDR1 ENHRY and CDR2 SYGVKD.

The CDR3 sequence: CSAWDRGGYTF. The CDR3 DNA is TGCAGCGCATGGGACAGGGGAGGCTACACCTTC. The V call is TRBV20-1, the J call TRBJ1-2; 10 bases align to TRBD1. This CDR3 is built from 11 residues. Germline V gene lookup returns CDR1 DFQATT and CDR2 SNEGSKA (reference sequence).